This T cell receptor (beta chain) was captured by sequencing in a study of T cell responses to AZD1222 COVID-19 vaccine (dated by TCRdb to about 2021). Background for the entire study: A total of around 240 trial participants underwent TCR sequencing, of whom roughly 210 received two doses of AZD1222 and some 25 received two doses of the MenACWY control vaccine. Trial participants were enrolled into age subgroups of 18-55, 56-69 and 70-plus years, which contained about 160, 30 and 59 TCR-sequenced participants, respectively.

To note about this clone: This receptor's antigen is unknown. No clone much larger than this one lies a single base away; base qualities are absent.

Taken with the paper, the label for time point translates to: about 28 days (+/-7) after the second vaccine dose. AZD1222 recipients whose second dose came at about 4 weeks and those whose second dose came at about 12 weeks were combined into one group, since spike-specific TCR depth and breadth did not differ between the two schedules. The vaccinee samples were drawn from two UK trials, COV001 and COV002, one of which was a single-blind randomized controlled phase 2/3 trial testing AZD1222 (ChAdOx1 nCoV-19) in healthy adults. Trial participant PBMC samples were collected at day 0 and day 28 after the second dose for TCRbeta chain sequencing. Results and caveats for the whole study, not just this receptor: Reportedly, almost half of the unique spike-specific TCRs recognized epitopes lying outside the regions that are mutated in the B.1.351 and B.1.1.7 variants. Because no day 14 peak-response samples were available, repertoires were characterized only after the peak T cell response. Vaccine-associated CD4 TCRs spanned the whole spike protein, with dominant responses in regions 160-218 and 743-854. A significant rise in spike-specific TCR breadth and depth was observed after two AZD1222 doses relative to day 0 and relative to MenACWY recipients. Conclusions about previously exposed vaccinees were limited because only 6 or 7 AZD1222 recipients were SARS-CoV-2 seropositive at baseline. The 56-69-year group was small, and its depth increase did not reach significance, likely because of low power. Participants were mostly white British, with more females than males. The authors suggested clonal diversity may have been underestimated.

V loses 1 base at its end and J loses 6 bases; junction bases beyond the gene matches: 9. The germline V gene encodes CDR1 SGHNT and CDR2 YYREEE (reference sequence). The CDR3 covers 15 residues, taking in both the cysteine and the phenylalanine. Only CDR3 DNA remains: 45 bases, in frame from the first base. The CDR3 regions of human TCRbeta chains were analyzed by immunosequencing. As for how the authors treated the data: Repertoire TCRs were matched against a reference library of SARS-CoV-2-specific TCRs generated with the MIRA antigen-specificity platform. Breadth was defined as the fraction of unique TCRs that were SARS-CoV-2-associated, and depth was defined as the fraction of total T cells that were SARS-CoV-2-associated. Each spike-specific TCR was assigned to its reactive spike region and to a CD4 or CD8 class using the MIRA data. Log10-transformed breadth and depth values were compared by one-way ANOVA with Sidak's multiple comparisons tests. In its TCRdb copy, this immuneACCESS table keeps in-frame sequences only and misses some clones. Where compared with another copy, unresolved V genes explain less than half of these, and the others have no known cause. Clone size and V and J calls were adopted from that table, with D and trimming inferred from the DNA. The sample table records some 120,000 clones; roughly 93% of these occur just once. Jointly, the top ten make up about 1.6% of the sample.

This TCR derives from an adult who received the AZD1222 COVID-19 vaccine. The receptor chain draws on TRBV5-4 and TRBJ1-2; 7 nucleotides in the junction match TRBD1. Sequenced here: peripheral blood, sampled 28 days after the second AZD1222 dose. The DNA reads as follows: TGTGCCAGCAGCTTGTCCCTCAGGGGGATCAATGGCTACACCTTC. The encoded protein is CASSLSLRGINGYTF.